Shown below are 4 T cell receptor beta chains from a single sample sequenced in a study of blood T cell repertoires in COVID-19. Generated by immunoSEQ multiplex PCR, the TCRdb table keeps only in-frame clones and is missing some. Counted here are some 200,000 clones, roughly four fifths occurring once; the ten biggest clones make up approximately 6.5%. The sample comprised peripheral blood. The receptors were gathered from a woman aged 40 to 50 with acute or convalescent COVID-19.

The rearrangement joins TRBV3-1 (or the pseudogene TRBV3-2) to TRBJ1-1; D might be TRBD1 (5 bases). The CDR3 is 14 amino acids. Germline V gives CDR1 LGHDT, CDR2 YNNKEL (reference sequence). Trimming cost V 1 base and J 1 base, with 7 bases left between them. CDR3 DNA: TGTGCCAGCAGCCAAGGGGGCGCGAACACTGAAGCTTTCTTT. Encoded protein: CASSQGGANTEAFF.

The CDR3: CAWGPGGEQYF. The CDR3 region has the DNA TGTGCCTGGGGCCCAGGAGGCGAGCAGTACTTC. The rearrangement uses TRBV30 and TRBJ2-7; possibly TRBD2 for D (5 bases). CDR3 size: 11 residues. Trimming pared 5 bases from V and 6 bases from J, leaving 11 bases between. Germline CDR1 reads GTSNPN; CDR2 reads SVGIG (reference sequence).

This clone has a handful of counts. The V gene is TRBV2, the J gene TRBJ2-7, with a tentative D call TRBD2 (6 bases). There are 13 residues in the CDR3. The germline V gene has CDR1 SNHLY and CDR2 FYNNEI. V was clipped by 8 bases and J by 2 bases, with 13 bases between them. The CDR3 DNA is TGTGCCAGCGAACCGGGGGAAACCTACGAGCAGTACTTC. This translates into CASEPGETYEQYF.

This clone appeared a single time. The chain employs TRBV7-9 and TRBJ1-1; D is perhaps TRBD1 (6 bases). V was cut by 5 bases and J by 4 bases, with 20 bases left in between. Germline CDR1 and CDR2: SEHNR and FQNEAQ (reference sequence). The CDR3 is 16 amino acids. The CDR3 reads CASSPWGGRDVTEAFF. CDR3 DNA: TGTGCCAGCAGCCCCTGGGGGGGGCGCGATGTCACTGAAGCTTTCTTT.